This TCR beta chain was sequenced in a study of early T cells in non-severe SARS-CoV-2 infection. As for the study in general: It was bulk RNA from unsorted whole blood that was sequenced, and the chains were unpaired.

Findings and limits, study-wide: A preference for anti-spike CD8 responses marked VDJdb matching, which missed private and CD4 specificities.

The CDR3 runs 15 residues. Unmatched junction bases numbered 7, after V lost 3 bases and J lost 4 bases. Germline CDR1 reads MGHDK; CDR2 reads SYGVNS. Attached unique molecular identifiers marked individual cDNA molecules. Each CDR3 protein gets one entry after TCRdb re-called the 5' RACE reads with MiXCR. The table has 65,000 to 75,000 distinct CDR3 sequences, 3.5% to 6% seen once. This clonotype has ten or more counts. Antigen: not known. The source is an adult who was a healthcare worker with PCR-confirmed SARS-CoV-2 infection or an uninfected control (not recorded which). The donor label of this sample is uncertain. The source was whole blood, collected at baseline. V gene TRBV25-1 combines with J gene TRBJ2-7, with 9 bases aligning to TRBD1. The CDR3 region has the DNA TGTGCCAGCAGTGAGACAGGGGGGGTTGGGTACGAGCAGTACTTC. Protein: CASSETGGVGYEQYF.